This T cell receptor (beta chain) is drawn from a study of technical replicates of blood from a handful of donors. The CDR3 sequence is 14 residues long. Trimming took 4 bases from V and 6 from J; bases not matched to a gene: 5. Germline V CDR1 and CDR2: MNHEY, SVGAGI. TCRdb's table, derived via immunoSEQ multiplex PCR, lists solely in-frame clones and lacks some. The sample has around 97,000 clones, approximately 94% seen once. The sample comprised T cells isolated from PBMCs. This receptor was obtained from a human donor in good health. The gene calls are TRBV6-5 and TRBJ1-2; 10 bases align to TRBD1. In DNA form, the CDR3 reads TGTGCCAGCAGTTTAGCCGGGACAGGGGATGGCTACACCTTC. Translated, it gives CASSLAGTGDGYTF.